These T cell receptor beta chains were read from a single sample in a study of response to subunit inactivated influenza vaccine. TCRdb re-called the RT-PCR reads with MiXCR, one entry per CDR3 protein. The sample consists of 860,000 or so distinct CDR3 sequences, approximately 22% of them appearing once. The input for sequencing was PBMCs from blood, taken 5 days after vaccination. These receptors were taken from a man aged 45-65 years who received an inactivated influenza vaccine. Both conserved end residues are part of each CDR3. Fields, in order: V gene, J gene, D gene, clone size, CDR3 protein, CDR3 DNA. The D gene is left open where the match is weak. Clone size is given for some rows only: seen once, a few or many times, or a class if the clone is expanded.

v_gene: TRBV20-1
j_gene: TRBJ1-1
d_gene: -
abundance: few
CDR3aa: CSAPTPLQGLNTEAFF
CDR3nt: TGCAGTGCTCCAACCCCCCTGCAGGGGTTGAACACTGAAGCTTTCTTT

v_gene: TRBV9
j_gene: TRBJ2-5
d_gene: -
abundance: few
CDR3aa: CASSVGGGQKETQYF
CDR3nt: TGTGCCAGCAGCGTAGGGGGGGGACAGAAAGAGACCCAGTACTTC

v_gene: TRBV7-8
j_gene: TRBJ2-1
d_gene: TRBD2
abundance: -
CDR3aa: CASSPERLAESYNEQFF
CDR3nt: TGTGCCAGCAGCCCGGAGAGACTAGCGGAATCCTACAATGAGCAGTTCTTC

v_gene: TRBV5-1
j_gene: TRBJ2-7
d_gene: TRBD2
abundance: -
CDR3aa: CASSLAGGSFGEQYF
CDR3nt: TGCGCCAGCAGCTTGGCGGGCGGGAGTTTTGGAGAGCAGTACTTC

v_gene: TRBV16
j_gene: TRBJ2-1
d_gene: -
abundance: -
CDR3aa: CASSQDWNGASSYNEQFF
CDR3nt: TGTGCCAGCAGCCAAGATTGGAACGGGGCAAGCTCCTACAATGAGCAGTTCTTC

v_gene: TRBV4-3
j_gene: TRBJ2-7
d_gene: TRBD2
abundance: few
CDR3aa: CASSPTLFVGLAGGGRTYEQYF
CDR3nt: TGCGCCAGCAGTCCTACTTTATTCGTGGGACTAGCGGGGGGTGGAAGAACCTACGAGCAGTACTTC

v_gene: TRBV5-1
j_gene: TRBJ2-1
d_gene: -
abundance: -
CDR3aa: CASSLDGGQRYNEQFF
CDR3nt: TGCGCCAGCAGCTTGGACGGGGGACAAAGGTACAATGAGCAGTTCTTC

v_gene: TRBV29-1
j_gene: TRBJ1-2
d_gene: TRBD1
abundance: many
CDR3aa: CSVGTGGAYGYTF
CDR3nt: TGCAGCGTTGGGACAGGGGGCGCCTATGGCTACACCTTC

v_gene: TRBV2
j_gene: TRBJ2-7
d_gene: TRBD1
abundance: -
CDR3aa: CASSEGQGTDEQYF
CDR3nt: TGTGCCAGCAGTGAGGGACAGGGGACCGACGAGCAGTACTTC

v_gene: TRBV12-3/TRBV12-4
j_gene: TRBJ2-7
d_gene: -
abundance: -
CDR3aa: CASSLATDYEQYF
CDR3nt: TGTGCCAGCAGTTTGGCGACTGACTACGAGCAGTACTTC

v_gene: TRBV10-3
j_gene: TRBJ2-7
d_gene: TRBD1
abundance: few
CDR3aa: CAISLDRGRNEQYF
CDR3nt: TGTGCCATCAGCCTCGACAGGGGGCGCAACGAGCAGTACTTC

v_gene: TRBV5-1
j_gene: TRBJ2-1
d_gene: -
abundance: -
CDR3aa: CASRFRGRNEQFF
CDR3nt: TGCGCCAGCAGATTTAGGGGTAGGAATGAGCAGTTCTTC

v_gene: TRBV12-3/TRBV12-4
j_gene: TRBJ1-1
d_gene: -
abundance: -
CDR3aa: CASSFQATDTEAFF
CDR3nt: TGTGCCAGCAGTTTTCAGGCTACGGACACTGAAGCTTTCTTT

v_gene: TRBV7-3
j_gene: TRBJ2-6
d_gene: TRBD1
abundance: -
CDR3aa: CASSLTGTASGANVLTF
CDR3nt: TGTGCCAGCAGCCTGACAGGGACAGCCTCTGGGGCCAACGTCCTGACTTTC

v_gene: TRBV5-1
j_gene: TRBJ2-1
d_gene: -
abundance: few
CDR3aa: CASSLTRLSYNEQFF
CDR3nt: TGCGCCAGCAGCTTGACACGACTATCCTACAATGAGCAGTTCTTC

v_gene: TRBV28
j_gene: TRBJ1-4
d_gene: -
abundance: few
CDR3aa: CASSPWRVATNEKLFF
CDR3nt: TGTGCCAGCAGCCCCTGGAGGGTTGCAACTAATGAAAAACTGTTTTTT

v_gene: TRBV7-2
j_gene: TRBJ1-4
d_gene: -
abundance: few
CDR3aa: CASSLTVTNEKLFF
CDR3nt: TGTGCCAGCAGCTTGACCGTAACTAATGAAAAACTGTTTTTT

v_gene: TRBV5-4
j_gene: TRBJ2-1
d_gene: -
abundance: many
CDR3aa: CASGLLSYNEQFF
CDR3nt: TGTGCCAGCGGCCTCCTCTCCTACAATGAGCAGTTCTTC

v_gene: TRBV7-9
j_gene: TRBJ2-7
d_gene: -
abundance: few
CDR3aa: CASSDTTVFSYEQYF
CDR3nt: TGTGCCAGCAGCGACACGACAGTTTTCTCCTACGAGCAGTACTTC

v_gene: TRBV4-3
j_gene: TRBJ1-1
d_gene: -
abundance: few
CDR3aa: CASSPGTGMNTEAFF
CDR3nt: TGCGCCAGCAGCCCCGGGACGGGGATGAACACTGAAGCTTTCTTT

v_gene: TRBV3-1
j_gene: TRBJ2-3
d_gene: TRBD2
abundance: -
CDR3aa: CASSQEAGLAWDTQYF
CDR3nt: TGTGCCAGCAGCCAAGAAGCGGGACTAGCTTGGGATACGCAGTATTTT

v_gene: TRBV9
j_gene: TRBJ2-1
d_gene: TRBD1
abundance: many
CDR3aa: CASSAPRTGASNEQFF
CDR3nt: TGTGCCAGCAGCGCCCCGAGGACAGGGGCGTCCAATGAGCAGTTCTTC

v_gene: TRBV11-2
j_gene: TRBJ2-5
d_gene: -
abundance: few
CDR3aa: CASSLDPGLSETQYF
CDR3nt: TGTGCCAGCAGCTTAGACCCCGGACTATCGGAGACCCAGTACTTC

v_gene: TRBV7-9
j_gene: TRBJ2-1
d_gene: TRBD2
abundance: many
CDR3aa: CASSSAGGYYNEQFF
CDR3nt: TGTGCCAGCAGCTCAGCGGGAGGGTACTACAATGAGCAGTTCTTC

v_gene: TRBV7-9
j_gene: TRBJ1-1
d_gene: -
abundance: few
CDR3aa: CASSSAKNTEAFF
CDR3nt: TGTGCCAGCAGTTCGGCCAAGAACACTGAAGCTTTCTTT